These 13 T cell receptor beta chains came from one sample sequenced in a study of beta chain features in type 1 diabetes. Study-level findings and limits: TCRB CDR3 length was moderately but significantly reduced in all four CD4+ subsets of Type 1 diabetes patients.

These receptors have no identified antigens. cDNA synthesis used the whole RNA isolate, giving expressed TCRB sequences. The assay was immunoSEQ multiplex PCR, and TCRdb's table has in-frame clones only and misses some. The sample lists roughly 180,000 clones, about 8% occurring once. Sequencing was performed on central memory CD4+ T cells from blood. The receptors shown here come from a woman aged 40 to 50 with type 1 diabetes.

V and J are TRBV11-3 and TRBJ2-3, with no clear D. V was shortened by 2 bases and J by 1 base, with 7 bases between the two germline ends. Germline values: CDR1 SGHNT, CDR2 YENEEA. This CDR3 has 14 residues. The CDR3 nucleotides read TGTGCCAGCAGCTTAAAATCGGGCACAGATACGCAGTATTTT. Translation gives CASSLKSGTDTQYF. Supplemented by reference TRBV11-3 and TRBJ2-3, the full variable domain reads EAGVVQSPRYKIIEKKQPVAFWCNPISGHNTLYWYLQNLGQGPELLIRYENEEAVDDSQLPKDRFSAERLKGVDSTLKIQPAELGDSAVYLCASSLKSGTDTQYFGPGTRLTVL.

This rearrangement joins TRBV10-3 to TRBJ2-3; 9 positions match TRBD1. The germline CDR1 and CDR2 sequences are ENHRY and SYGVKD. The CDR3 contains 17 residues. V shed 3 bases and J 5 bases; nucleotides not matched to a gene: 12. The CDR3 coding sequence is TGTGCCATCAGTGAACGGGGAACAGGGGGCAAGGTAGATACGCAGTATTTT. Amino acid sequence: CAISERGTGGKVDTQYF.

In its sample, this clone was seen a few times. The rearrangement links TRBV18 to TRBJ1-6, with TRBD1 matching over 7 bases. The CDR3 has 18 residues. V was clipped by 2 bases and J by 0 bases; unmatched bases: 7. Germline V lookup: CDR1 KGHSH, CDR2 LQKENI. CDR3 DNA: TGTGCCAGCTCACCAAGTGACAGGGCGAGCTCCTATAATTCACCCCTCCACTTT. Residues: CASSPSDRASSYNSPLHF. Drawing the rest from reference TRBV18 and TRBJ1-6, the complete variable domain is NAGVMQNPRHLVRRRGQEARLRCSPMKGHSHVYWYRQLPEEGLKFMVYLQKENIIDESGMPKERFSAEFPKEGPSILRIQQVVRGDSAAYFCASSPSDRASSYNSPLHFGNGTRLTVT.

This clone was counted a few times. V gene TRBV7-3 combines with J gene TRBJ1-1; D gene uncertain. Trimming pared 2 bases from V and 5 bases from J, leaving 12 bases between. Germline loops: CDR1 SGHTA, CDR2 FQGTGA. The length of the CDR3 is 14 residues. The CDR3 coding sequence is TGTGCCAGCAGCTTAGGTAGCCAGCGGACTGAAGCTTTCTTT. Translating gives CASSLGSQRTEAFF.

The chain employs TRBV7-2 and TRBJ2-5; 9 positions match TRBD1. CDR1 SGHTA and CDR2 FQGNSA come from the germline V gene. The CDR3 is 15 amino acids. The V and J ends lost 3 bases and 5 bases, in that order; junction bases with no gene match: 7. CDR3 sequence: CASSLGTGPGETQYF. Written as DNA, the CDR3 is TGTGCCAGCAGCTTGGGGACAGGGCCCGGCGAGACCCAGTACTTC.

This clone appeared a few times. The chain uses TRBV29-1 and TRBJ2-1; 9 bases line up with TRBD2. V was clipped by 0 bases and J by 3 bases; unmatched bases: 6. The CDR3 contains 16 residues. CDR1 SQVTM and CDR2 ANQGSEA come from the germline V gene. The CDR3: CSVEDSASGNYNEQFF. CDR3 sequence (DNA): TGCAGCGTTGAAGATTCGGCTAGCGGGAACTACAATGAGCAGTTCTTC.

In its sample, this clone was seen a few times. The chain employs TRBV2 and TRBJ2-2; 10 nucleotides agree with TRBD1. The CDR3 length is 16 residues. V was clipped by 7 bases and J by 0 bases; unmatched bases: 5. Germline V CDR1 and CDR2: SNHLY, FYNNEI. CDR3 sequence reads: CASIRDRGPNTGELFF. For the CDR3, the DNA is TGTGCCAGCATCAGGGACAGGGGACCGAACACCGGGGAGCTGTTTTTT.

This clone was detected only a few times. In DNA, the CDR3 is TGTGCCAGCAGCTTTGGACAGGGGTGGGGGAATGAGCAGTTCTTC. This codes for CASSFGQGWGNEQFF. The chain couples TRBV11-2 to TRBJ2-1; 9 bases agree with TRBD1. The CDR3 sequence is 15 residues long. Trimming cost V 3 bases and J 7 bases; bases outside gene matches: 7. Germline V gives CDR1 SGHAT, CDR2 FQNNGV.

The table lists this clone with many counts. This sequence joins TRBV13 and TRBJ1-2; no firm D call. The germline V and J ends were trimmed by 2 bases and 2 bases, with 6 bases remaining between them. The CDR3 has 13 amino acids. Germline CDR1 reads PRHDT; CDR2 reads FYEKMQ (reference sequence). CDR3 DNA sequence: TGTGCCAGCAGCTTAACGGGGAACTATGGCTACACCTTC. Its translation is CASSLTGNYGYTF.

This clone was observed a few times. This chain's CDR3 is CASSRTGQGFSGANVLTF. For the CDR3, the DNA is TGTGCCAGCAGCCGAACCGGACAGGGATTCTCTGGGGCCAACGTCCTGACTTTC. The chain combines TRBV7-3 with TRBJ2-6; TRBD1 matches at 8 bases. This CDR3 contains 18 residues. Germline-derived CDR1 and CDR2 are SGHTA and FQGTGA. Trimming removed 5 bases from V and 0 bases from J; junction bases left unmatched: 9.

In its sample, this clone was seen a few times. The V gene is TRBV7-6, the J gene TRBJ2-3; D unresolved. V was trimmed by 3 bases and J by 6 bases, leaving 10 bases between them. The CDR3 has 13 residues. Per germline, CDR1 SGHVS and CDR2 FNYEAQ. The CDR3 DNA sequence: TGTGCCAGCAGCTTTACGCAGGTCGATACGCAGTATTTT. This encodes CASSFTQVDTQYF.

CDR3 in amino acids: CASSLGTSGSTDTQYF. CDR3 bases: TGTGCCAGCAGCTTGGGGACTAGCGGCAGCACAGATACGCAGTATTTT. The J gene is TRBJ2-3, the V gene TRBV7-2; 11 nucleotides align to TRBD2. The CDR3 consists of 16 residues. Germline-derived CDR1 and CDR2 are SGHTA and FQGNSA. The V and J ends lost 3 bases and 0 bases, in that order; junction bases with no gene match: 2. Drawing the rest from reference TRBV7-2 and TRBJ2-3, the complete variable domain is GAGVSQSPSNKVTEKGKDVELRCDPISGHTALYWYRQSLGQGLEFLIYFQGNSAPDKSGLPSDRFSAERTGGSVSTLTIQRTQQEDSAVYLCASSLGTSGSTDTQYFGPGTRLTVL.

This clone came up a few times. The genes are TRBV5-4 and TRBJ1-1; D remains unclear. The CDR3 runs to 15 residues. Germline V gene lookup returns CDR1 SGHNT and CDR2 YYREEE (reference sequence). V was shortened by 1 base and J by 4 bases, with 14 bases between the two germline ends. In nucleotides, the CDR3 is TGTGCCAGCAGCTTGAGTCTTGGTAGTTCCACTGAAGCTTTCTTT. Amino acid sequence: CASSLSLGSSTEAFF.